This T cell receptor beta chain was sequenced during a study of follicular helper T cells after annual influenza vaccination. Study-wide context: Across the 2013-2014, 2014-2015 and 2015-2016 vaccination seasons, some subjects were resampled.

J gave up 9 bases and V 2 bases, and 12 bases lay outside the gene matches. Per the germline V gene, CDR1 is SGHRS and CDR2 is YFSETQ. This CDR3 is built from 16 residues. Turning to this clone: Its antigen is undetermined.

Survey level resolution was used for TCRB sequencing. Generated by immunoSEQ multiplex PCR, the TCRdb table keeps only in-frame clones and is missing some. The table shows 26,000 or so clones, with roughly 80% occurring only once. Study-wide results and caveats: Day 7 ICOS+CD38+ clones were most often found later in ICOS-CD38- cTfh cells. Rare clonotypes were missed; only roughly 9.5-23% of cells gave TCRB.

The time point denotes: 2014-2015 season, pre-vaccination. The specimen comprised CXCR5+ CD38- circulating T follicular helper cells from blood, sampled on the day of influenza vaccination. Documented subset: circulating Tfh, non-naive CD4+CXCR5+PD-1+ (ICOS+CD38+ or ICOS-CD38-). The sequence derives from an adult who received the influenza vaccine. The V and J genes are TRBV5-1 and TRBJ2-1; 9 nucleotides agree with TRBD2. CDR3 loop: CASSFNNPGLAGEQFF. CDR3 bases: TGCGCCAGCAGCTTCAACAACCCGGGACTAGCTGGTGAGCAGTTCTTC.